The clone carrying this T cell receptor beta chain was observed at least ten times. Its target is not known. TCRdb's copy holds only in-frame clones and misses some; the assay was immunoSEQ multiplex PCR. The table lists about 26,000 clones, with no singletons. This entry is derived from a study of T cell clonality in common variable immunodeficiency. Notes on the study in general: Common variable immunodeficiency TCR beta sequences reportedly had fewer deletions and N-nucleotide insertions.

Sequenced: peripheral blood mononuclear cells. The TCR was taken from a human donor with common variable immunodeficiency.

The CDR3 bases that were read are TGCAGTGCTAGAGAGGCAGGGAGTAGTATGAATTCACCC. It encodes CSAREAGSSMNSP. The entire CDR3 sequence reads CSAREAGSSMNSPLHF. The V gene is TRBV20-1, the J gene TRBJ1-6, with D perhaps matching TRBD1 (5 bases). The sequenced fragment ends 3 residues before the CDR3 boundary, so the rest is inferred from the germline J gene. This CDR3 is 16 amino acids long. V lost 0 bases and J lost 7, with 16 bases in between. The germline CDR1 and CDR2 sequences are DFQATT and SNEGSKA (reference sequence).